These 8 T cell receptor beta chains were sequenced from one sample in a study of response to subunit inactivated influenza vaccine. TCRdb ran MiXCR on the RT-PCR reads and lists one entry per CDR3 protein. The sample includes about 540,000 distinct CDR3 sequences, under 25% of them seen just once. The same sample was also studied in work on T cells expressing NK-cell markers. That source notes: UMIs were included in TCR beta cDNA generated by 5'RACE template switching.

The sample in question was CD4+ T cells sorted from PBMCs, obtained approximately 13 days after vaccination. These TCRs come from a man in his fifties who received an inactivated influenza vaccine.

This chain joins TRBV20-1 and TRBJ1-6, with no clear D. CDR3 size: 17 residues. From germline, CDR1 is DFQATT and CDR2 SNEGSKA (reference sequence). V gave up 3 bases and J gave up 6 bases, with 21 bases separating them. The CDR3 DNA follows: TGCAGTGCTAGTACGACATTACTTGCTGGGCCTAATTCACCCCTCCACTTT. The encoded protein is CSASTTLLAGPNSPLHF.

The chain has TRBV27 and TRBJ1-1; D unresolved. This CDR3 has 13 amino acids. V lost 3 bases and J lost 3, with 8 bases in between. Germline CDR1 reads MNHEY; CDR2 reads SMNVEV (reference sequence). The CDR3: CASSFGLHTEAFF. CDR3 DNA: TGTGCCAGCAGTTTCGGGTTGCACACTGAAGCTTTCTTT.

This clonotype turned up a few times. The chain links TRBV20-1 to TRBJ2-2; 11 bases fit TRBD2. CDR1 and CDR2 from the germline V gene are DFQATT and SNEGSKA (reference sequence). Trimming at V came to 4 bases and at J to 8 bases, leaving 9 bases not matched to a gene. The CDR3 extends over 15 amino acids. CDR3: CSAIVAGGPSGELFF. DNA for the CDR3: TGCAGTGCTATTGTAGCGGGAGGGCCGTCGGGGGAGCTGTTTTTT.

The chain combines TRBV11-2 with TRBJ1-4; no clear D gene. V was trimmed by 3 bases and J by 7 bases, leaving 18 bases between them. CDR1 is SGHAT and CDR2 is FQNNGV in the germline V gene. The CDR3 has 16 residues. The CDR3 sequence: CASSLGGGGTGEKLFF. The CDR3 DNA sequence: TGTGCCAGCAGCTTGGGTGGAGGAGGAACGGGTGAAAAACTGTTTTTT.

This clonotype was recorded at least ten times. The CDR3 reads CAISEVSYEQYF. The CDR3 region has the DNA TGTGCCATCAGTGAGGTTTCCTACGAGCAGTACTTC. The V and J genes are TRBV10-3 and TRBJ2-7; no clear D gene. The V end lost 2 bases, the J end lost 1 base, and 3 bases lay between the germline ends. CDR3 length: 12 residues. CDR1 is ENHRY, CDR2 SYGVKD, per germline.

The gene calls are TRBV6-1 and TRBJ1-1; TRBD1 agrees at 9 bases. Germline trimming cut 4 bases from V and 9 bases from J; bases unmatched to any gene: 3. Germline CDR1 is MNHNS and CDR2 is SASEGT. This CDR3 contains 12 residues. Written as DNA, the CDR3 is TGTGCCAGCAGTGCAGGGACAGGGAAAGCTTTCTTT. Residues: CASSAGTGKAFF.

Here the CDR3 reads CASSPLWDGVYYEQYF. CDR3 nucleotides: TGTGCCAGCAGCCCGCTTTGGGACGGAGTCTACTACGAGCAGTACTTC. The rearrangement uses TRBV11-2 and TRBJ2-7; D might be TRBD1 or TRBD2, each matching 5 bases. V was pared by 5 bases and J by 3 bases, with 20 bases between. The V gene's germline CDR1 is SGHAT and CDR2 FQNNGV. This CDR3 has 16 residues.

CDR3 in amino acids: CASSWVVGLQETQYF. CDR3 nucleotides: TGTGCCAGCAGCTGGGTTGTGGGGCTCCAAGAGACCCAGTACTTC. The V call is TRBV5-5, the J call TRBJ2-5; tentatively, D is TRBD1 (5 bases). The CDR3 has 15 amino acids. Germline values: CDR1 SGHKS, CDR2 YYEKEE (reference sequence). With 3 bases removed from V and 1 base from J, the gap between germline ends came to 13 bases. Looking up the rest from reference TRBV5-5 and TRBJ2-5 gives the full variable domain: DAGVTQSPTHLIKTRGQQVTLRCSPISGHKSVSWYQQVLGQGPQFIFQYYEKEERGRGNFPDRFSARQFPNYSSELNVNALLLGDSALYLCASSWVVGLQETQYFGPGTRLLVL.